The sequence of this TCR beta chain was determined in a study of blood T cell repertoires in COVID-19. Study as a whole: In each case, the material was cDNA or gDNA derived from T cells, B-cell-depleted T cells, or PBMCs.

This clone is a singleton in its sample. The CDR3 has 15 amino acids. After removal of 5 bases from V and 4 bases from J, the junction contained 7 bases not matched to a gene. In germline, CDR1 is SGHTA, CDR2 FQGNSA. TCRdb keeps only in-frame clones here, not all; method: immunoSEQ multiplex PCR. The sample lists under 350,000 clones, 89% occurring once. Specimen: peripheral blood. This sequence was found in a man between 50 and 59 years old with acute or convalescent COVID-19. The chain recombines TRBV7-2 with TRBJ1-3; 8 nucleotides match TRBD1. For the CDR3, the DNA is TGTGCCAGCAGCCGGACAGGGAGCACCGGAAACACCATATATTTT. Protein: CASSRTGSTGNTIYF.